This is a list of T cell receptor beta chains from one sample in a study of blood T cell repertoires in COVID-19. TCRdb's table, derived via immunoSEQ multiplex PCR, lists solely in-frame clones and lacks some. This sample has more than 250,000 clones, with 65% to 90% found just once. The material sequenced was peripheral blood. The receptors here all came from a man aged 45-60 years with active or convalescent COVID-19. The CDR3 runs from the conserved cysteine through the conserved F or W. Fields, in order: J gene, D gene, clone size, V gene, CDR3 protein, CDR3 DNA. A D gene is named only where the DNA matches it firmly. Only part of the rows carry a size: once, few, many, or a class if the clone is expanded.

TRBJ2-7,TRBD2,.,TRBV20-1,CSAGTRGEQYF,TGCAGTGCTGGGACTAGGGGCGAGCAGTACTTC
TRBJ2-3,.,.,TRBV9,CASSVSPSTDTQYF,TGTGCCAGCAGCGTATCCCCTAGCACAGATACGCAGTATTTT
TRBJ2-1,.,once,TRBV11-3,CASSLNSRNEQFF,TGTGCCAGCAGCCTCAACTCTCGGAATGAGCAGTTCTTC
TRBJ1-2,.,once,TRBV29-1,CSVEDHDTSYGYTF,TGCAGCGTTGAAGATCACGACACCTCTTATGGCTACACCTTC
TRBJ2-2,.,.,TRBV20-1,CSASRGLRTGELFF,TGCAGTGCTAGTCGGGGGTTGCGCACCGGGGAGCTGTTTTTT
TRBJ1-5,.,.,TRBV19,CASRGLGHNQPQHF,TGTGCCAGTAGGGGTTTGGGACATAATCAGCCCCAGCATTTT
TRBJ1-4,.,.,TRBV3-1/TRBV3-2,CASSRQGTNEKLFF,TGTGCCAGCAGCCGGCAGGGAACTAATGAAAAACTGTTTTTT
TRBJ1-2,TRBD1,.,TRBV5-4,CASSLDRGAYGYTF,TGTGCCAGCAGCTTGGACAGGGGGGCTTATGGCTACACCTTC
TRBJ2-7,.,few,TRBV30,CAWRGRSQGRSYEQYF,TGTGCCTGGAGAGGGCGGTCCCAGGGGAGATCTTACGAGCAGTACTTC
TRBJ1-1,.,.,TRBV6-1,CASSAGGNTEAFF,TGTGCCAGCAGTGCCGGGGGGAACACTGAAGCTTTCTTT
TRBJ2-3,TRBD1,.,TRBV6-2/TRBV6-3,CASSSRDREDTQYF,TGTGCCAGCAGCTCCCGGGACAGAGAAGATACGCAGTATTTT
TRBJ1-1,TRBD1,.,TRBV6-2/TRBV6-3,CASSYTPGGKNTEAFF,TGTGCCAGCAGTTACACGCCAGGGGGGAAGAACACTGAAGCTTTCTTT
TRBJ1-2,.,.,TRBV7-8,CASSLSGQGSGGYTF,TGTGCCAGCAGCTTATCTGGGCAGGGGTCCGGTGGCTACACCTTC
TRBJ1-5,.,.,TRBV10-2,CASRATTEGQPQHF,TGCGCCAGCAGGGCAACTACGGAGGGCCAGCCCCAGCATTTT
TRBJ2-7,TRBD2,.,TRBV6-2/TRBV6-3,CASSPLAGALSYEQYF,TGTGCCAGCAGCCCATTAGCGGGAGCCCTCTCCTACGAGCAGTACTTC
TRBJ1-5,.,.,TRBV2,CASSPDRDSNQPQHF,TGTGCCAGCAGCCCAGACAGAGATAGCAATCAGCCCCAGCATTTT
TRBJ1-2,TRBD1,.,TRBV11-2,CASSSYTGGDRYGYTF,TGTGCCAGCAGCTCATATACAGGGGGGGATAGGTATGGCTACACCTTC
TRBJ1-5,.,.,TRBV19,CASSAGISNQPQHF,TGTGCCAGTAGTGCAGGGATTAGCAATCAGCCCCAGCATTTT
TRBJ2-1,.,.,TRBV27,CASSSPGRGRSDEQFF,TGTGCCAGCAGCTCCCCCGGGAGGGGGCGGTCCGATGAGCAGTTCTTC
TRBJ1-6,.,few,TRBV6-6,CASSALNSPLHF,TGTGCCAGCAGTGCTCTAAATTCACCCCTCCACTTT
TRBJ2-2,.,.,TRBV2,CASSAGAGELFF,TGTGCCAGCAGTGCAGGTGCCGGGGAGCTGTTTTTT
TRBJ2-1,TRBD2,.,TRBV27,CASSLSWTSGTYNEQFF,TGTGCCAGCAGTTTATCTTGGACTAGCGGGACTTACAATGAGCAGTTCTTC
TRBJ2-7,TRBD2,once,TRBV5-6,CASSRGDEQYF,TGTGCCAGCAGCCGGGGGGACGAGCAGTACTTC
TRBJ1-1,.,.,TRBV29-1,CSVEGGPTEAFF,TGCAGCGTTGAAGGGGGCCCGACTGAAGCTTTCTTT
TRBJ1-5,TRBD1,.,TRBV12-5,CASGFLGTGGGGSSNQPQHF,TGTGCTAGTGGCTTTTTGGGAACAGGGGGCGGGGGTAGTAGCAATCAGCCCCAGCATTTT
TRBJ2-7,TRBD2,few,TRBV4-3,CASSQDWSMGLAGGPSYEQYF,TGCGCCAGCAGCCAAGATTGGTCGATGGGACTAGCGGGAGGGCCTTCCTACGAGCAGTACTTC
TRBJ2-3,TRBD2,.,TRBV11-2,CASTLSGTPSTDTQYF,TGTGCCAGCACCCTAAGCGGGACTCCTAGCACAGATACGCAGTATTTT
TRBJ1-1,.,.,TRBV19,CASSIGQGNTEAFF,TGTGCCAGTAGTATAGGCCAGGGTAACACTGAAGCTTTCTTT
TRBJ2-2,.,.,TRBV28,CASTGRDTGELFF,TGTGCCAGCACGGGAAGGGACACCGGGGAGCTGTTTTTT
TRBJ2-2,.,.,TRBV11-3,CASTPGPGVGELFF,TGTGCCAGCACCCCCGGTCCAGGTGTCGGGGAGCTGTTTTTT
TRBJ1-4,TRBD1,once,TRBV2,CASRDRGEKLFF,TGTGCCAGCCGGGACAGGGGGGAAAAACTGTTTTTT